This TCR beta chain was profiled in a study of early T cells in non-severe SARS-CoV-2 infection. Background on the study: Sequencing was performed on bulk RNA from unsorted whole blood, leaving chains unpaired.

TCRdb redid the calling of the 5' RACE reads with MiXCR, one entry per CDR3 protein. The data hold fewer than 75,000 distinct CDR3 sequences, with 20% observed a single time. Germline loops: CDR1 LGHNA, CDR2 YNFKEQ. CDR3 length: 16 residues. V gave up 1 base and J gave up 2 bases, with 9 bases separating them. Sequencing was performed on whole blood, taken at baseline. This TCR came from an adult who was a healthcare worker with PCR-confirmed SARS-CoV-2 infection or an uninfected control (not recorded which). This chain links TRBV4-2 with TRBJ2-6; a possible D gene is TRBD2 (5 bases). CDR3 DNA sequence: TGTGCCAGCAGCCAAGCTACCGGGACTGGGGCCAACGTCCTGACTTTC. This gives the protein CASSQATGTGANVLTF.